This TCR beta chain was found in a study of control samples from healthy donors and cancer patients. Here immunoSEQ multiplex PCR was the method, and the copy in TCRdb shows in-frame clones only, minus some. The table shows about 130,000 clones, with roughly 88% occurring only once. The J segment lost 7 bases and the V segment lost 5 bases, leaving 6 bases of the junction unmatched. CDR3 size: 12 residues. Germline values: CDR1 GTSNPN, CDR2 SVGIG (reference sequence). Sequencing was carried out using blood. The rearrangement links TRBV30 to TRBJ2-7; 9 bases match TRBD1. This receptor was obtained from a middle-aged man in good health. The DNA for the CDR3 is TGTGCCTGGGGGACAGGGATCGGGGAGCAGTACTTC. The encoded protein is CAWGTGIGEQYF.